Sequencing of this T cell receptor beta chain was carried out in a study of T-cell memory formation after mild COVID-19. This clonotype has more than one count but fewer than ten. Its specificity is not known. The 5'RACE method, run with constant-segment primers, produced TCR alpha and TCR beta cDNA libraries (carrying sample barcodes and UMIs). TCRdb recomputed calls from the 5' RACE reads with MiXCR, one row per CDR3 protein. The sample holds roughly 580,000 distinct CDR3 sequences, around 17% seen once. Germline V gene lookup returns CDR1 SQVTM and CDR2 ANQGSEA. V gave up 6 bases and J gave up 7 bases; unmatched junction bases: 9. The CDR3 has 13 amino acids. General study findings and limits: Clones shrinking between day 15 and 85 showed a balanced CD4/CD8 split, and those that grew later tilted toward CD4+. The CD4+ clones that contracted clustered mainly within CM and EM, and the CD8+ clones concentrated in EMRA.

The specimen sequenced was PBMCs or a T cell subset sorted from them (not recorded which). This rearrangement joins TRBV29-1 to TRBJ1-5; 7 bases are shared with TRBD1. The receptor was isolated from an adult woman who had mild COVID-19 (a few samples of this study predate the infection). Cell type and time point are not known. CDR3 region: CSVSQGPEQPQHF. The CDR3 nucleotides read TGCAGCGTCTCACAGGGGCCTGAGCAGCCCCAGCATTTT.